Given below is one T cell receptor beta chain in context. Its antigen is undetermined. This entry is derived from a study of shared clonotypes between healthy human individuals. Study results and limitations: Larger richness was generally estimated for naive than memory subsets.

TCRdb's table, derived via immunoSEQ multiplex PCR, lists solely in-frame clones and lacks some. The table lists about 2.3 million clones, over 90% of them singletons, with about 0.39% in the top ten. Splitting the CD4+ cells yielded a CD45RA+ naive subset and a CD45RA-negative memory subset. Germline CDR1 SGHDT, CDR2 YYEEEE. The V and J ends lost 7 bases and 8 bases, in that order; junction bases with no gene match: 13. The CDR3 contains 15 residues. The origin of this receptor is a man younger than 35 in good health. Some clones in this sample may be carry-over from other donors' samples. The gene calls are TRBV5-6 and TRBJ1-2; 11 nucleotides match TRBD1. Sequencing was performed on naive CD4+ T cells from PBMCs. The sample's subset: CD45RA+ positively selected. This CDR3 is CASGPRTGGFRGYTF. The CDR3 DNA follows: TGTGCCAGCGGGCCGCGGACAGGGGGCTTTAGGGGCTACACCTTC.